This is a list of T cell receptor beta chains from one sample in a study of CD8 T cells in ankylosing spondylitis. TCRdb re-called the 5' RACE reads with MiXCR, one entry per CDR3 protein. The sample has 200,000 to 300,000 distinct CDR3 sequences; roughly a quarter are singletons. The material sequenced was blood, either unsorted or a sorted T cell fraction (not recorded which). These receptor sequences come from a male donor with ankylosing spondylitis or in good health (not recorded which). Each CDR3 is given with its conserved first and last residue. The D gene is left open where the match is weak. Part of the rows lack a size; the others show once, few, many or a class for expanded clones.

j_call,v_call,d_call,clone_size,cdr3_length,cdr3_nt,cdr3_aa
TRBJ2-4,TRBV18,NA,many,15,TGTGCCAGCTCACCGAGGGCTCTAGCCAAAAACATTCAGTACTTC,CASSPRALAKNIQYF
TRBJ1-2,TRBV6-1,TRBD1,NA,14,TGTGCCAGCAGTCAGGGGGTGTGGGGCTATGGCTACACCTTC,CASSQGVWGYGYTF
TRBJ2-7,TRBV3-1,NA,NA,14,TGTGCCAGCAGCGATGACGACAGTTCCTACGAGCAGTACTTC,CASSDDDSSYEQYF
TRBJ2-2,TRBV7-6,NA,many,13,TGTGCCAGCAGCTGGATGGACACCGGGGAGCTGTTTTTT,CASSWMDTGELFF
TRBJ2-5,TRBV4-2,NA,many,15,TGTGCCAGCAGCCAAGATCTTGGGGGTTCTGGGACCCAGTACTTC,CASSQDLGGSGTQYF
TRBJ1-1,TRBV29-1,NA,few,13,TGCAGCGTTGAAAGACGTTTGAACACTGAAGCTTTCTTT,CSVERRLNTEAFF
TRBJ1-1,TRBV20-1,TRBD1,few,14,TGCAGTGCTAGGGCCCTAGGGGGCAACACTGAAGCTTTCTTT,CSARALGGNTEAFF
TRBJ2-7,TRBV12-3/TRBV12-4,NA,few,13,TGTGCCAGCTCCCAATTCCCTGGTCACGAGCAGTACTTC,CASSQFPGHEQYF
TRBJ2-7,TRBV20-1,NA,many,13,TGCAGTGCTAGAGAGCCGGGAGACTACGAGCAGTACTTC,CSAREPGDYEQYF
TRBJ1-1,TRBV29-1,NA,many,13,TGCAGCGTTGTTCGGCACAAGAACACTGAAGCTTTCTTT,CSVVRHKNTEAFF
TRBJ2-5,TRBV12-3/TRBV12-4,TRBD2,few,16,TGTGCCAGCACCCCGGGGGGTAGCGGGGTGGTGGAGACCCAGTACTTC,CASTPGGSGVVETQYF
TRBJ1-2,TRBV24-1,TRBD1,many,14,TGTGCCACCAGTGATGGCCGGGACAGAGGCGGCTACACCTTC,CATSDGRDRGGYTF
TRBJ2-1,TRBV20-1,TRBD2,many,17,TGCAGTGCTAGAGGACTAGCGGGGCTGAATGGCTACAATGAGCAGTTCTTC,CSARGLAGLNGYNEQFF
TRBJ2-3,TRBV29-1,TRBD1,few,11,TGCAGCGTGGACAGGGCAAATACGCAGTATTTT,CSVDRANTQYF
TRBJ1-2,TRBV20-1,TRBD1,NA,15,TGCAGTGCTAGGGAAACCGGGACAGGGGGTTATGGCTACACCTTC,CSARETGTGGYGYTF
TRBJ1-5,TRBV20-1,NA,NA,12,TGCAGTGCCGGGTTGAGCAATCAGCCCCAGCATTTT,CSAGLSNQPQHF
TRBJ2-5,TRBV20-1,NA,NA,14,TGCAGTGCTAGAGTTTCCCGGGGGCAAGAGACCCAGTACTTC,CSARVSRGQETQYF
TRBJ2-1,TRBV19,NA,NA,14,TGTGCCAGCCAAAGGGGATACTCCTACAATGAGCAGTTCTTC,CASQRGYSYNEQFF
TRBJ2-7,TRBV6-1,TRBD1,NA,12,TGTGCCAGCAGGGACAGGGACCTCGAGCAGTACTTC,CASRDRDLEQYF
TRBJ2-7,TRBV20-1,NA,few,16,TGCAGTGCTCTACCTGGGGGTCGTAAGGAGTCCTACGAGCAGTACTTC,CSALPGGRKESYEQYF
TRBJ1-5,TRBV20-1,NA,few,13,TGCAGTGCTAGAGATCCGGGCAATCAGCCCCAGCATTTT,CSARDPGNQPQHF
TRBJ2-7,TRBV5-1,NA,NA,12,TGCGCCAGCAGCTTGCCGGGGAACGAGCAGTACTTC,CASSLPGNEQYF
TRBJ2-1,TRBV10-3,TRBD2,many,13,TGTGCCATCCAGACTAGCGGGGAGAATGAGCAGTTCTTC,CAIQTSGENEQFF
TRBJ2-5,TRBV20-1,NA,NA,15,TGCAGTGCTAGAGATACGGGCAGGGAGGTTGAGACCCAGTACTTC,CSARDTGREVETQYF
TRBJ2-3,TRBV12-3/TRBV12-4,NA,few,11,TGTGCCAGCACCAGCAGGGATACGCAGTATTTT,CASTSRDTQYF
TRBJ2-3,TRBV2,TRBD2,NA,15,TGTGCCAGCAGGAAAGGACTAGCGGATAAGGCTACGCAGTATTTT,CASRKGLADKATQYF
TRBJ1-2,TRBV6-2/TRBV6-3,NA,once,15,TGTGCCAGCAGTTACCAGGGATCGTCGAGGTATGGCTACACCTTC,CASSYQGSSRYGYTF
TRBJ1-3,TRBV12-3/TRBV12-4,NA,NA,13,TGTGCCAGCAGTTTATTTCCCCTGGACACCATATATTTT,CASSLFPLDTIYF
TRBJ1-1,TRBV20-1,NA,once,13,TGCAGTGCCCTCAGCGCGGGGTCCGCTGAAGCTTTCTTT,CSALSAGSAEAFF
TRBJ2-7,TRBV6-5,TRBD1,NA,15,TGTGCCAGCAGTTACTCGCTCGGGACAGTCTACGAGCAGTACTTC,CASSYSLGTVYEQYF
TRBJ2-3,TRBV20-1,NA,few,15,TGCAGTGCTCCGTCCGGGGGCTCTTACACAGATACGCAGTATTTT,CSAPSGGSYTDTQYF
TRBJ2-7,TRBV3-1,TRBD1,NA,14,TGTGCCAGCAGCCTACAGGGGGCTTCCTACGAGCAGTACTTC,CASSLQGASYEQYF
TRBJ2-3,TRBV20-1,TRBD2,few,15,TGCAGTGCCCCACTAGCGGGGGGGCCCTCAGATACGCAGTATTTT,CSAPLAGGPSDTQYF
TRBJ1-5,TRBV20-1,NA,many,13,TGCAGTGCTGTCAGGATGGGCAATCAGCCCCAGCATTTT,CSAVRMGNQPQHF
TRBJ2-3,TRBV12-3/TRBV12-4,NA,NA,15,TGTGCCAGCAGTTTGTCAGGGGGCGGGGGGGATACGCAGTATTTT,CASSLSGGGGDTQYF
TRBJ2-1,TRBV5-1,TRBD2,NA,15,TGCGCCAGCAGCACGGTAGCGGGGGGTTACAATGAGCAGTTCTTC,CASSTVAGGYNEQFF
TRBJ2-5,TRBV29-1,NA,few,11,TGCAGCGACCGAGGACTGGAGACCCAGTACTTC,CSDRGLETQYF